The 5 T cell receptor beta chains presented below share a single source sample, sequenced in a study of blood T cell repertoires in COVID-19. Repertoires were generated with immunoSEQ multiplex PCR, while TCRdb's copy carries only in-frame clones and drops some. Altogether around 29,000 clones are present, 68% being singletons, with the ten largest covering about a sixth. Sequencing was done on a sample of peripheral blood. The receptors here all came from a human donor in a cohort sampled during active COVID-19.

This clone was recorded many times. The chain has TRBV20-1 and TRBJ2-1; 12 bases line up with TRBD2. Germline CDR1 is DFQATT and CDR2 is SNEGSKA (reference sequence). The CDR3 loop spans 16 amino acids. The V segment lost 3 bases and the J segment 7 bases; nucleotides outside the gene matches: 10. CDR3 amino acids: CSASNLPSGRANEQFF. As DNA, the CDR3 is TGCAGTGCTAGTAACCTTCCTAGCGGGAGGGCAAATGAGCAGTTCTTC.

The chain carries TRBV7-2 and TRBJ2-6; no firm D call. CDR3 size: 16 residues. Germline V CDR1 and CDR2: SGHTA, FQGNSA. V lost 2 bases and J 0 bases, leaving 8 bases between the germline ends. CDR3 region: CASSLLWSSGANVLTF. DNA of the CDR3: TGTGCCAGCAGCTTACTTTGGAGCTCTGGGGCCAACGTCCTGACTTTC.

In DNA, the CDR3 is TGTGCCATCAGTGAGTCTGTACTTAGCCACGAGCAGTACTTC. This codes for CAISESVLSHEQYF. V and J are TRBV10-3 and TRBJ2-7; D gene uncertain. Deletions cut 0 bases from V and 5 bases from J, with 11 bases between. CDR3 length: 14 amino acids. Germline V gene lookup returns CDR1 ENHRY and CDR2 SYGVKD.

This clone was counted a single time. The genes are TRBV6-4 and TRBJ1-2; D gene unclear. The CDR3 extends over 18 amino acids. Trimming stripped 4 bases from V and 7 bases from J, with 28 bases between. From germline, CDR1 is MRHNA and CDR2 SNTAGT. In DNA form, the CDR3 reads TGTGCCAGCAGTGCCAATGAAGGTGGCGGACCGGGAGGTGGTGGCTACACCTTC. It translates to CASSANEGGGPGGGGYTF.

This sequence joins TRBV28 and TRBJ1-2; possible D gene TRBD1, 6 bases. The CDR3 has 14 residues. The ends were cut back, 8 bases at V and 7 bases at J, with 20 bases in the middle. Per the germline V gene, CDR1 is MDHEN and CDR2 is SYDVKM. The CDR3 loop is CASLGGPRVGGYTF. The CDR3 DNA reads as TGTGCCAGCCTGGGGGGGCCCAGGGTCGGTGGCTACACCTTC.